What follows is one TCR beta chain and its context. The antigen is not known. This sample is part of a study of T cell responses to AZD1222 COVID-19 vaccine. General study findings and limits: Nearly half of the spike-specific TCRs reportedly recognize variant regions that carry no mutations.

Germline CDR1 MNHNS, CDR2 SASEGT. This CDR3 comprises 15 residues. Trimming shortened V by 0 bases and J by 0 bases, and 9 bases separated the two germline ends. TCRdb keeps only in-frame clones here, not all; method: immunoSEQ multiplex PCR. The data contain under 150,000 clones, just over 90% of them singletons. The receptor comes from an adult in good health. The input for sequencing was peripheral blood, taken on day 0 of AZD1222 vaccination. V usage is TRBV6-1 and J usage is TRBJ2-7, with D unclear. The CDR3, as DNA: TGTGCCAGCAGTGAAGCGCTAGATAGCTCCTACGAGCAGTACTTC. The encoded protein is CASSEALDSSYEQYF.